Shown below are 5 T cell receptor beta chains from a single sample sequenced in a study of radiation and T cells in renal cell carcinoma. Stated time point: baseline pretreatment blood. Treatment denoted: 15 Gy SBRT to primary tumor, nephrectomy 4 weeks later. Sequencing used immunoSEQ multiplex PCR; TCRdb keeps in-frame clones, though not all of them. The sample lists approximately 140,000 clones, around 89% occurring once. Sequences were derived from blood, sampled from a patient whose treatment included radiotherapy and nephrectomy. These receptors all stem from a woman between 65 and 79 years old with renal cell carcinoma.

The chain uses TRBV7-2 and TRBJ1-5; D gene unclear. The germline V gene encodes CDR1 SGHTA and CDR2 FQGNSA. V lost 3 bases, J lost 9 bases, and 9 bases lay in between. This CDR3 comprises 12 residues. For the CDR3, the DNA is TGTGCCAGCAGCTTGCCCCCCCGGCCCCAGCATTTT. As protein: CASSLPPRPQHF.

The genes are TRBV19 and TRBJ1-2; TRBD1 aligns across 7 bases. Germline CDR1 LNHDA, CDR2 SQIVND (reference sequence). The trim removed 6 bases at V and 4 bases at J, leaving 8 bases unmatched. This CDR3 has 14 amino acids. Here the CDR3 reads CASSSDRVSYGYTF. The DNA of the CDR3 is TGTGCCAGTAGCTCCGACAGGGTGTCCTATGGCTACACCTTC.

The chain employs TRBV5-1 and TRBJ1-4, with D maybe TRBD1 (6 bases). CDR3 size: 14 residues. Germline assignment: CDR1 SGHRS and CDR2 YFSETQ. The V gene lost 4 bases and the J gene lost 7 bases, with 14 bases spanning the gap. The chain's CDR3 is CASSRGGGAEKLFF. CDR3 DNA sequence: TGCGCCAGCAGCCGAGGGGGAGGCGCTGAAAAACTGTTTTTT.

The V call is TRBV15, the J call TRBJ2-7; D unclear. The CDR3 has 14 residues. Between the trimmed V and J ends, which lost 0 bases and 0 bases, there was a span of 6 bases. Germline CDR1 LNHNV, CDR2 YYDKDF (reference sequence). The CDR3 sequence: CATSRDKGSYEQYF. CDR3 DNA sequence: TGTGCCACCAGCAGAGATAAGGGCTCCTACGAGCAGTACTTC.

The genes are TRBV7-2 and TRBJ1-4; no firm D call. Germline values: CDR1 SGHTA, CDR2 FQGNSA. V gave up 4 bases and J gave up 11 bases, with 11 bases separating them. The length of the CDR3 is 12 residues. The CDR3 bases are TGTGCCAGCAGCTCTGGTCTGGGGAAACTGTTTTTT. Its translation is CASSSGLGKLFF.